This T cell receptor beta chain originates from a study of chemoradiotherapy in HPV16-positive cancers. Regarding the study as a whole: During treatment, candidate HPV-specific clones and E7-related motifs expanded in tumor.

Produced via immunoSEQ multiplex PCR; TCRdb's table is partial and in-frame only. The sample lists under 15,000 clones; around 86% were seen once. As concerns this clone: The antigen is undetermined.

The length of the CDR3 is 16 residues. Trimming removed 5 bases at V and 0 bases at J, with 15 bases between. Germline loops: CDR1 MNHNY, CDR2 SVGAGI (reference sequence). This specimen was blood, taken from a patient who underwent chemoradiotherapy. This TCR came from a human donor with HPV-associated anogenital cancer. This rearrangement joins TRBV6-6 to TRBJ2-3; no firm D call. The CDR3 DNA reads TGTGCCAGCAGTCAGTCCAGGAGCACTAGCACAGATACGCAGTATTTT. This sequence encodes CASSQSRSTSTDTQYF.